A selection of T cell receptor beta chains follows, all from one sample in a study of tumor-infiltrating lymphocytes in primary liver carcinoma. MiXCR was run by TCRdb on the multiplex PCR reads, yielding one entry per CDR3 protein. The sample gives approximately 330,000 distinct CDR3 sequences, less than 75% of which show up once; about 6% is in the top ten. What was sequenced was peripheral blood. The source is a man between 35 and 55 years old with primary liver carcinoma and hepatitis B virus infection. The CDR3 runs from the conserved cysteine through the conserved F or W. Each record gives: V gene, clone size, D gene, J gene, CDR3 protein, CDR3 DNA. A D gene is named only where the DNA matches it firmly. The size field is filled for only some rows; it gives once, few, many or a size class.

TRBV10-3	.	.	TRBJ1-5	CVINDQGGSNQPQHF	TGTGTCATCAATGATCAGGGTGGCAGCAATCAGCCCCAGCATTTT
TRBV4-2	.	.	TRBJ2-1	CASIPRPSSYNEQFF	TGTGCCAGCATCCCTCGACCTAGCTCCTACAATGAGCAGTTCTTC
TRBV11-2	.	.	TRBJ2-1	CACSPSEGPKEQFF	TGTGCCTGCAGCCCATCAGAAGGGCCAAAGGAGCAGTTCTTC
TRBV11-2	.	.	TRBJ1-5	CGSSLSGLQPHHF	TGTGGCAGCAGCTTGTCAGGGCTACAGCCCCATCATTTT
TRBV10-3	.	.	TRBJ2-7	CVISEAGHEQYF	TGTGTCATCAGTGAAGCCGGGCACGAACAGTACTTC
TRBV11-2	.	TRBD2	TRBJ2-1	CASSSYELLAGVNKEQFF	TGTGCCAGTAGCTCCTACGAACTTTTAGCGGGAGTTAACAAAGAGCAGTTCTTC
TRBV5-1	.	TRBD1	TRBJ1-2	CASSLTGGHYGYTF	TGCGCCAGCAGCTTGACAGGGGGTCACTATGGCTACACCTTC
TRBV4-2	many	TRBD1	TRBJ1-1	CASSQEYGQGFWTEAFF	TGTGCCAGCAGCCAAGAGTACGGACAGGGTTTTTGGACTGAAGCTTTCTTT
TRBV5-1	once	.	TRBJ1-4	CASSLSQVNEKPFF	TGCGCCAGCAGCTTGTCGCAGGTTAATGAAAAACCGTTTTTT
TRBV10-3	once	.	TRBJ1-2	CANSEPKNYGYTF	TGTGCCAACAGTGAGCCAAAGAACTATGGCTACACCTTC
TRBV6-5	.	TRBD1	TRBJ1-2	CASSRGPTGVFGYTF	TGTGCCAGCAGCAGGGGACCGACAGGGGTATTTGGCTACACCTTC
TRBV6-6	.	.	TRBJ1-2	CASSYMESYGYTF	TGTGCCAGCAGTTATATGGAGTCTTATGGCTACACCTTC
TRBV6-5	once	.	TRBJ2-7	CASRSGSPYEQYF	TGTGCCAGCAGGTCTGGGAGCCCCTACGAACAGTACTTC
TRBV29-1	.	TRBD2	TRBJ2-6	CSVERAREGLGANVPTF	TGCAGCGTTGAAAGGGCGAGGGAGGGACTTGGGGCCAACGTCCCGACTTTC
TRBV5-6	.	.	TRBJ2-7	CASSLLPGSGEQYF	TGTGCCAGCAGCTTGCTCCCGGGATCCGGCGAGCAGTACTTC
TRBV6-1	many	.	TRBJ2-1	CASSETAVGKFF	TGTGCCAGCAGTGAAACGGCGGTGGGGAAGTTCTTC
TRBV28	.	.	TRBJ1-2	CASSPLSPQGPFF	TGTGCCAGCAGTCCCCTTTCGCCCCAGGGGCCCTTCTTC
TRBV5-8	.	.	TRBJ2-1	CASSLGVGEQFF	TGTGCCAGCAGCTTAGGAGTTGGTGAGCAGTTCTTC
TRBV6-5	once	.	TRBJ2-5	CASSYARAVQETQYF	TGTGCCAGCAGTTACGCCAGAGCAGTCCAAGAGACCCAGTACTTC
TRBV7-9	.	TRBD2	TRBJ2-1	CASSSSAGGIYNEQFF	TGTGCCAGCAGCTCCTCCGCGGGGGGGATTTACAATGAGCAGTTCTTC
TRBV7-9	.	.	TRBJ2-7	CASLSSGSLEQYF	TGTGCCAGCCTGTCCAGCGGATCTCTCGAGCAGTACTTC
TRBV6-5	few	TRBD2	TRBJ2-1	CASSYRLAVYNEQFF	TGTGCCAGCAGTTACAGGCTAGCGGTCTACAATGAGCAGTTCTTC
TRBV5-1	.	.	TRBJ2-3	CASGPVLGKTDTQYF	TGCGCCAGCGGCCCGGTCCTGGGAAAAACAGATACGCAGTATTTT
TRBV11-3	.	.	TRBJ2-1	CACSLNINEQFF	TGTGCCTGCAGCTTAAACATCAATGAGCAGTTCTTC
TRBV29-1	.	.	TRBJ2-4	CSVRQGMAENIQYF	TGCAGCGTTCGACAAGGGATGGCCGAAAACATTCAGTACTTC
TRBV6-5	.	.	TRBJ2-2	CTSSTLPGQGTGELFF	TGTACCAGCAGTACCCTTCCGGGACAAGGTACCGGGGAGCTGTTTTTT
TRBV12-3/TRBV12-4	many	TRBD2	TRBJ2-7	CASSFTSGSNYEQYF	TGTGCCAGCAGTTTTACTAGCGGGAGTAACTACGAGCAGTACTTC
TRBV10-2	many	TRBD2	TRBJ2-1	CASSDSGTGGEQFF	TGCGCCAGCAGTGATAGCGGGACGGGCGGTGAGCAGTTCTTC
TRBV6-6	.	TRBD1	TRBJ1-4	CVSSDRGGEELFF	TGTGTCAGCAGCGACAGGGGCGGCGAAGAACTGTTTTTT
TRBV11-2	.	.	TRBJ2-2	CVSSWGTEWDTGELFF	TGTGTCAGCAGCTGGGGGACTGAGTGGGACACCGGGGAGCTGTTTTTT
TRBV11-2	.	.	TRBJ2-3	CASSLEWHTQYF	TGTGCCAGCAGTTTAGAGTGGCATACGCAGTATTTT
TRBV2	.	TRBD1	TRBJ2-3	CTSSRQGAWGDTQYF	TGTACCAGCAGCAGACAGGGGGCATGGGGAGATACGCAGTATTTT
TRBV10-3	once	.	TRBJ2-7	CAISHPGTNTSYEQYF	TGTGCCATCAGTCATCCCGGGACCAATACCTCCTACGAGCAGTACTTC
TRBV24-1	.	.	TRBJ2-3	CATSVSGPTDTQYF	TGTGCCACCAGTGTTAGCGGTCCTACAGATACGCAGTATTTT
TRBV6-1	.	.	TRBJ2-1	CASSTRQERFF	TGTGCCAGCAGTACCCGACAGGAACGGTTCTTC
TRBV13	many	.	TRBJ1-1	CASSSVLYTEAFF	TGTGCCAGCAGCTCGGTCCTTTACACTGAAGCTTTCTTT
TRBV28	.	.	TRBJ1-1	CACSLWGAYTEAFF	TGTGCCTGCAGTTTATGGGGGGCTTACACTGAAGCTTTCTTT
TRBV4-1	many	TRBD2	TRBJ2-5	CASSQLAGVETQYF	TGCGCCAGCAGCCAACTAGCGGGAGTTGAGACCCAGTACTTC